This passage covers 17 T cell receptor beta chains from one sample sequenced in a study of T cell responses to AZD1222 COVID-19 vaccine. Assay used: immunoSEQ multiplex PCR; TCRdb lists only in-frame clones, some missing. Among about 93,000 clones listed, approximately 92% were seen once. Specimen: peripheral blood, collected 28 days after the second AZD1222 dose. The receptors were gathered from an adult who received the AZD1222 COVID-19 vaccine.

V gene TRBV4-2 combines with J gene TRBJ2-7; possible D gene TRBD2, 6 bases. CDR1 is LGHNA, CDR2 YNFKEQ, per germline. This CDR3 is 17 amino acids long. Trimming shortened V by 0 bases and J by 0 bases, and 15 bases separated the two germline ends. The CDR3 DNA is TGTGCCAGCAGCCAAGAAGGAGGGACTTTTCTCTCCTACGAGCAGTACTTC. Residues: CASSQEGGTFLSYEQYF.

CDR3 sequence (DNA): TGTGCCAGCACCCTCGTGGGGGGGATAGATCGGAATCAGCCCCAGCATTTT. Encoded protein: CASTLVGGIDRNQPQHF. The J gene is TRBJ1-5, the V gene TRBV7-3; possible D gene TRBD1, 5 bases. Trimming removed 7 bases at V and 4 bases at J, with 23 bases between. Germline values: CDR1 SGHTA, CDR2 FQGTGA. This CDR3 region has 17 residues.

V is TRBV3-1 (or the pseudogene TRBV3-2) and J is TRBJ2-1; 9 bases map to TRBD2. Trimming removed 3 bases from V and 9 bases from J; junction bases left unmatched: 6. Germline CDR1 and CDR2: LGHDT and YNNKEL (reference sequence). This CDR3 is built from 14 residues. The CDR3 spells CASSQREGLCEQFF. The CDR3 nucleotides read TGTGCCAGCAGCCAGCGGGAGGGCTTGTGTGAGCAGTTCTTC.

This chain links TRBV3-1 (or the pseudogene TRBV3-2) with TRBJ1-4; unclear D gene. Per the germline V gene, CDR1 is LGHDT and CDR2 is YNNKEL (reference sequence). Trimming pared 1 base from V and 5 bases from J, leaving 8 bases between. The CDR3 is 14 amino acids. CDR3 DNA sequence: TGTGCCAGCAGCCAAGTGGCGGAGAATGAAAAACTGTTTTTT. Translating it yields CASSQVAENEKLFF.

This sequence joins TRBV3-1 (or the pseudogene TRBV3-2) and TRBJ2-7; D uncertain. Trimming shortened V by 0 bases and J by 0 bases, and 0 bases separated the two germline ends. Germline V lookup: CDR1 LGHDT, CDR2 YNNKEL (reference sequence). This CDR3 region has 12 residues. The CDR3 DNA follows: TGTGCCAGCAGCCAAGACTCCTACGAGCAGTACTTC. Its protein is CASSQDSYEQYF.

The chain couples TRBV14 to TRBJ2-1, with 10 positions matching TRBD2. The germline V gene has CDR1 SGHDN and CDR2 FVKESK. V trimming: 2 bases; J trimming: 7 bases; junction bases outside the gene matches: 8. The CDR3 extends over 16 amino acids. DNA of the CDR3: TGTGCCAGCAGCCAACCCGCGGGACTAGCGACGAATGAGCAGTTCTTC. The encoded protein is CASSQPAGLATNEQFF.

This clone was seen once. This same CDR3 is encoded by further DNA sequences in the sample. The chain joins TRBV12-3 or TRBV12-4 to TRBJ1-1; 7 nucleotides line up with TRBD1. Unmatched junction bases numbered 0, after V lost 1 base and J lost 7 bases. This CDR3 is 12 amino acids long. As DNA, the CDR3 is TGTGCCAGCAGTTTAGGGACAGGTGAAGCTTTCTTT. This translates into CASSLGTGEAFF.

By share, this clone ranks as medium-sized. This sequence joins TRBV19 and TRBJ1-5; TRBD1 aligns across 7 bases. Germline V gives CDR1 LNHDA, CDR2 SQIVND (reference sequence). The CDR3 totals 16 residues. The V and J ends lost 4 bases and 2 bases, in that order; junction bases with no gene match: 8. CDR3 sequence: CASSTGGLNRNQPQHF. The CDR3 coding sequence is TGTGCCAGTAGTACAGGGGGGCTCAACCGCAATCAGCCCCAGCATTTT.

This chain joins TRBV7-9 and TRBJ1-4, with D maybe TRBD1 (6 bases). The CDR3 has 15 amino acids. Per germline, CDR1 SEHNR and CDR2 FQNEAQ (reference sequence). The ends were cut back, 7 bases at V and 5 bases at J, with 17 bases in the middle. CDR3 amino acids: CASTEAGGGNEKLFF. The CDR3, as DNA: TGTGCCAGCACCGAGGCGGGGGGCGGCAATGAAAAACTGTTTTTT.

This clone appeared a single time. As DNA, the CDR3 is TGTGCCAGCAGCGTAGAGGCAGGGGCTCTCACAGATACGCAGTATTTT. Its protein is CASSVEAGALTDTQYF. The gene calls are TRBV9 and TRBJ2-3; tentative D call: TRBD1 (6 bases). CDR3 length: 16 amino acids. Looked up from germline, CDR1 is SGDLS and CDR2 is YYNGEE. Trimming shortened V by 0 bases and J by 2 bases, and 13 bases separated the two germline ends.

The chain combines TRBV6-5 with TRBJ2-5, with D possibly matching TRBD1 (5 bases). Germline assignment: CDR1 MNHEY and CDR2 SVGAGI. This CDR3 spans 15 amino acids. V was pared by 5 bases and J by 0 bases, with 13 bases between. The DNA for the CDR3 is TGTGCCAGCAGTCTGCCAGGGATGTACCAAGAGACCCAGTACTTC. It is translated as CASSLPGMYQETQYF.

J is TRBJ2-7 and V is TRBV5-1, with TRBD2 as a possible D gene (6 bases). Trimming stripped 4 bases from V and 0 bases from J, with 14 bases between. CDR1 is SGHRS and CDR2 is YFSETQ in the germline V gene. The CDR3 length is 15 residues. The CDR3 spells CASSPGLPNSYEQYF. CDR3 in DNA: TGCGCCAGCAGCCCCGGACTACCCAACTCCTACGAGCAGTACTTC.

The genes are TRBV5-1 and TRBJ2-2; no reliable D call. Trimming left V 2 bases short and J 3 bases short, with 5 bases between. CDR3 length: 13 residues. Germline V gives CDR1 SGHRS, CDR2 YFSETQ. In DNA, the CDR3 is TGCGCCAGCAGCTTACGGGACACCGGGGAGCTGTTTTTT. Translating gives CASSLRDTGELFF.

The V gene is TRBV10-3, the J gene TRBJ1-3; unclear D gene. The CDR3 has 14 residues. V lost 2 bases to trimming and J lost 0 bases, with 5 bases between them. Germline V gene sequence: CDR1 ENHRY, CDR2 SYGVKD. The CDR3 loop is CAISEQISGNTIYF. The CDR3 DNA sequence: TGTGCCATCAGTGAGCAGATCTCTGGAAACACCATATATTTT.

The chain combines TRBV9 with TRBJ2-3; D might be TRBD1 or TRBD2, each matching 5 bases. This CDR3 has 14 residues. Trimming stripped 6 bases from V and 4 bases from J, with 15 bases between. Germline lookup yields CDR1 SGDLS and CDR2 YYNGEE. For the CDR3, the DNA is TGTGCCAGCACCTGGGGAGCAGGGCCAGATACGCAGTATTTT. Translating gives CASTWGAGPDTQYF.

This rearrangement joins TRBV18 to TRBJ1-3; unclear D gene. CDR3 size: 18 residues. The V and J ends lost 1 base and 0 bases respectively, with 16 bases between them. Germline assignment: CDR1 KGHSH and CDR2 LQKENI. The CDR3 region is CASSPLWGSRNSGNTIYF. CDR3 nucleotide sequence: TGTGCCAGCTCACCACTGTGGGGATCTCGAAACTCTGGAAACACCATATATTTT. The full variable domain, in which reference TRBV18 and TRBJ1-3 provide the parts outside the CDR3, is NAGVMQNPRHLVRRRGQEARLRCSPMKGHSHVYWYRQLPEEGLKFMVYLQKENIIDESGMPKERFSAEFPKEGPSILRIQQVVRGDSAAYFCASSPLWGSRNSGNTIYFGEGSWLTVV.

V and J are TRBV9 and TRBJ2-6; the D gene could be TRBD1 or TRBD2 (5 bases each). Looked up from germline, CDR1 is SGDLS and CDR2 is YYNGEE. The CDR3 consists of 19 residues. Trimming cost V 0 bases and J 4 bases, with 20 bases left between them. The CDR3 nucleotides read TGTGCCAGCAGCGTAGCCCCCCCGGTCGGGGCTACGGGGGCCAACGTCCTGACTTTC. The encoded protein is CASSVAPPVGATGANVLTF.